This paragraph reports one T cell receptor beta chain. This entry belongs to a study of blood T cell repertoires in COVID-19. On the study more broadly: Samples taken during acute and convalescent COVID-19 were collected in the United States, Italy and Spain. In each case, the material was cDNA or gDNA derived from T cells, B-cell-depleted T cells, or PBMCs.

Authors' data handling: Reference gene primer amplification in the assay estimated nucleated cell counts. The assay was immunoSEQ multiplex PCR, and TCRdb's table has in-frame clones only and misses some. V and J calls and clone size are those listed in that table; D and trimming were worked out from the DNA. The table records 150,000 to 200,000 clones, around nine tenths of them present only once. Seattle's enrolled individuals joined amid active infection and were then monitored longitudinally. The source is a woman in her seventies with COVID-19, enrolled during active disease. The source material was peripheral blood.

The CDR3 DNA reads as TGTGCCAGCAGCACCGGGGAGGCAGGGAACACTGAAGCTTTCTTT. Translation: CASSTGEAGNTEAFF. The V and J genes are TRBV6-5 and TRBJ1-1, with unresolved D. The V end lost 6 bases, the J end lost 1 base, and 15 bases lay between the germline ends. The CDR3 consists of 15 residues. The V gene's germline CDR1 is MNHEY and CDR2 SVGAGI.